The following is a TCR beta chain sequence with its context. Antigen specificity is unknown. This specimen comes from a study of response to subunit inactivated influenza vaccine. MiXCR, applied by TCRdb to the RT-PCR reads, yields one record per CDR3 protein. Among approximately 310,000 distinct CDR3 sequences, 21% were seen once, and the ten largest hold roughly 10%. General study results and limits: The authors suggested that every seasonal influenza vaccination recruits few new T cells.

This TCR derives from a man between 50 and 70 years old who received an inactivated influenza vaccine. The material was PBMCs from blood, obtained approximately 20 months after vaccination.

CDR3 residues: CASSSRQGHYEQYF. CDR3 nucleotide sequence: TGCGCCAGCAGCTCTCGACAGGGGCACTACGAGCAGTACTTC. V gene TRBV4-3 combines with J gene TRBJ2-7; the match to TRBD1 covers 8 bases. This CDR3 spans 14 amino acids. J was trimmed by 3 bases and V by 5 bases; bases with no gene match: 6. In germline, CDR1 is LGHNA, CDR2 YSLEER.